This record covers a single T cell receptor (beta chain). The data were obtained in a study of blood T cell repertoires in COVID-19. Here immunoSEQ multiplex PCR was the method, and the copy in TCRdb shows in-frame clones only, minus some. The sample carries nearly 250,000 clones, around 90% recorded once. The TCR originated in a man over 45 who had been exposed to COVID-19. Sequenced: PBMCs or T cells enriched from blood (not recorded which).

CDR3 sequence: CASSSTQGTEAFF. The CDR3 DNA sequence: TGTGCCAGCAGCTCCACCCAGGGTACTGAAGCTTTCTTT. This chain uses TRBV7-3 with TRBJ1-1; D possibly corresponds to TRBD1 (5 bases). There are 13 residues in the CDR3. The V gene's germline CDR1 is SGHTA and CDR2 FQGTGA. The germline V and J ends were trimmed by 4 bases and 5 bases, with 11 bases remaining between them.